This entry features one T cell receptor beta chain sequence. Germline CDR1 is ENHRY and CDR2 is SYGVKD. The CDR3 sequence is 16 residues long. The V and J ends lost 3 bases and 7 bases, in that order; junction bases with no gene match: 6. TCRdb fed the reads into MiXCR, producing one record per CDR3 protein. The data show about 190,000 distinct CDR3 sequences, with over 25% seen just once and roughly 32% held by the top ten. The data stem from a study of T cell repertoires in cytomegalovirus infection. This sequence was found in a human donor in good health (CMV status not recorded). Some clones in this sample may be carry-over from other donors' samples. This chain uses TRBV10-3 with TRBJ2-2, with 12 bases aligning to TRBD1. Sequencing used PBMCs. In DNA, the CDR3 is TGTGCCATCAGTGAAGGGACAGGGGGCATGGGCGGGGAGCTGTTTTTT. Protein product: CAISEGTGGMGGELFF.